The text below deals with one TCR beta chain. Its specificity is unknown. TCR beta sequencing covered blood CD8+ and CD4+ T cells. It was negative isolation that provided the CD8+ and CD4+ T cells, whereas TEMRA cells were enriched by FACS. Germline V gene lookup returns CDR1 GTSNPN and CDR2 SVGIG (reference sequence). J lost 0 bases, V lost 1 base, and 15 bases had no gene match. The CDR3 is 19 residues long. The data stem from a study of CD8 T cells in Susac syndrome. General study findings and limits: The study's TCR sequencing and HLA analysis drew on a certain number of individuals. That number was acknowledged as relatively small.

A quantity of about 0.5 to 1 ug RNA underwent reverse transcription using random hexamers. Coverage of TCR beta CDR3 amplification by immunoSEQ multiplex PCR extended to 54 Vbeta and 13 Jbeta. TCRdb reprocessed the immunoSEQ multiplex PCR reads via MiXCR and lists one record per CDR3 protein. The table has some 300,000 distinct CDR3 sequences, 89% seen once. The sequenced sample consisted of CD8+ T cells from PBMCs. This clonotype was sampled from a human donor with multiple sclerosis. The chain couples TRBV30 to TRBJ1-5; 7 bases agree with TRBD1. The CDR3 region is CAWSGTDLGTDHSNQPQHF. The DNA for the CDR3 is TGTGCCTGGAGTGGGACCGACCTGGGGACAGATCATAGCAATCAGCCCCAGCATTTT.